This T cell receptor beta chain stems from a study of blood T cell repertoires in COVID-19. Study as a whole: Some COVID-19 samples were acute and others convalescent; all came from the United States, Italy and Spain. The cDNA or gDNA used as material had been derived from T cells, B-cell-depleted T cells, or PBMCs.

Produced via immunoSEQ multiplex PCR; TCRdb's table is partial and in-frame only. The sample lists roughly 200,000 clones; around 84% were seen once. CDR3 length equals 16 residues. V lost 0 bases and J lost 5, with 16 bases in between. From germline, CDR1 is SGHNT and CDR2 YENEEA. The TCR sequence derives from an elderly woman with active or convalescent COVID-19. Sequencing was carried out using peripheral blood. The chain carries TRBV11-3 and TRBJ2-5; TRBD2 is a possible D gene (6 bases). The CDR3 DNA reads TGTGCCAGCAGCTTAGAGTCGTACCAAGGAGGGGAGACCCAGTACTTC. Protein product: CASSLESYQGGETQYF.